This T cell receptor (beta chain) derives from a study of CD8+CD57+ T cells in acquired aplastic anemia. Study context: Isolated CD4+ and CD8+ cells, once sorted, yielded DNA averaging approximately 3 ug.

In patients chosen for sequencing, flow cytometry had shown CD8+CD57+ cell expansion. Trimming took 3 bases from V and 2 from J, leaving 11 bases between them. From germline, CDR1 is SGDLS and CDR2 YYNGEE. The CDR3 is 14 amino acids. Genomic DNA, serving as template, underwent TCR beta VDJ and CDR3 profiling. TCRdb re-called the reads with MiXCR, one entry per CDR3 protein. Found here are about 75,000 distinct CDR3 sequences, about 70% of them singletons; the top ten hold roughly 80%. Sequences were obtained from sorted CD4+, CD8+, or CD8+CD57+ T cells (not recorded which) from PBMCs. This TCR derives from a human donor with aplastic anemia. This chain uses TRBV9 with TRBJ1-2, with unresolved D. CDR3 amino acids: CASSDWQENYGYTF. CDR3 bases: TGTGCCAGCAGCGATTGGCAGGAGAACTATGGCTACACCTTC. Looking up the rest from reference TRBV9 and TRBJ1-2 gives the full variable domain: DSGVTQTPKHLITATGQRVTLRCSPRSGDLSVYWYQQSLDQGLQFLIQYYNGEERAKGNILERFSAQQFPDLHSELNLSSLELGDSALYFCASSDWQENYGYTFGSGTRLTVV.